This T cell receptor (beta chain) was sequenced during a study of blood T cell repertoires in COVID-19. Sequencing used immunoSEQ multiplex PCR; TCRdb keeps in-frame clones, though not all of them. Among around 100,000 clones listed, approximately 89% were seen once. V lost 4 bases to trimming and J lost 8 bases, with 22 bases between them. Germline V lookup: CDR1 KGHDR, CDR2 SFDVKD. The CDR3 extends over 17 amino acids. This chain links TRBV24-1 with TRBJ1-4, with D maybe TRBD1 (5 bases). The source material was peripheral blood. The sequence was collected from a man between 50 and 59 years old with active COVID-19. CDR3 nucleotide sequence: TGTGCCACCAGTGACCGAGGGGACTCCCCAACGCGGGAAAAACTGTTTTTT. The encoded protein is CATSDRGDSPTREKLFF.